The clone carrying this TCR beta chain was seen ten or more times. Its antigen is undetermined. What was amplified from RNA transcripts were TCR beta CDR3 regions. The HTBI primer set drove a first-round RT-PCR of the TCR CDR3. TCRdb called the multiplex PCR reads again in MiXCR, with one record for every CDR3 protein. The data contain around 620,000 distinct CDR3 sequences, 15% to 20% of them singletons. V was cut by 6 bases and J by 2 bases, with 11 bases left in between. The CDR3 extends over 14 amino acids. CDR1 and CDR2 (germline): MDHEN, SYDVKM. This sample is part of a study of T cells in Graves' hyperthyroidism and ophthalmopathy. Graves' hyperthyroidism showing no ophthalmopathy progression within 18 months was considered stable. Criteria for exclusion of patients were uncontrolled infection, other autoimmune disease, pregnancy or lactation. Clinical symptoms, serum thyroxine, TRAb, thyroid ultrasound and orbital computed tomography informed diagnoses.

Study results and caveats: The blood repertoire included most of the expanded thyroid clonotypes above 0.001.

Sequencing was carried out using blood. The chain employs TRBV28 and TRBJ1-3, with a possible D match to TRBD1 (6 bases). The source of this sequence is a woman in her thirties with Graves' hyperthyroidism. CDR3 region: CASRQGTAGNTIYF. CDR3 in DNA: TGTGCCAGCAGGCAGGGGACGGCTGGAAACACCATATATTTT.